A single sample gave rise to the 27 T cell receptor beta chains below, sequenced in a study of T cell responses to AZD1222 COVID-19 vaccine. Repertoires were generated with immunoSEQ multiplex PCR, while TCRdb's copy carries only in-frame clones and drops some. This sample has around 110,000 clones; 80% to 90% occur once, and the top ten carry roughly 3.9%. Material: peripheral blood, obtained on day 0 of MenACWY control vaccination. These receptor sequences come from an adult in good health.

In its sample, this clone was seen a few times. The chain couples TRBV9 to TRBJ1-4; D ambiguous. Looked up from germline, CDR1 is SGDLS and CDR2 is YYNGEE. V lost 0 bases, J lost 0 bases, and 12 bases lay in between. The CDR3 consists of 17 residues. Written as DNA, the CDR3 is TGTGCCAGCAGCGTAGGCGATGCGGGAGCAACTAATGAAAAACTGTTTTTT. This gives the protein CASSVGDAGATNEKLFF.

The V gene is TRBV27, the J gene TRBJ1-5; possible D gene TRBD1, 6 bases. Germline CDR1 reads MNHEY; CDR2 reads SMNVEV (reference sequence). V lost 2 bases, J lost 4 bases, and 6 bases lay in between. The CDR3 is 13 amino acids. CDR3 sequence: CASSLRGNQPQHF. Here the CDR3 DNA reads TGTGCCAGCAGTTTAAGGGGGAATCAGCCCCAGCATTTT.

The sample holds one count of this clone. V is TRBV18 and J is TRBJ1-4; D is possibly TRBD1 (5 bases). Germline values: CDR1 KGHSH, CDR2 LQKENI. V was trimmed by 1 base and J by 8 bases, leaving 11 bases between them. This CDR3 comprises 14 residues. This CDR3 is CASSPQAGSEKLFF. CDR3 DNA: TGTGCCAGCTCACCACAGGCAGGGTCCGAAAAACTGTTTTTT.

The J gene is TRBJ2-1, the V gene TRBV7-3; TRBD1 agrees at 9 bases. The CDR3 length is 14 residues. Trimming removed 3 bases from V and 15 bases from J; junction bases left unmatched: 12. Germline V CDR1 and CDR2: SGHTA, FQGTGA. The CDR3 is CASSFGPGDRVLFF. In DNA form, the CDR3 reads TGTGCCAGCAGCTTTGGCCCAGGGGACAGGGTCCTGTTCTTC. Based on the CDR3 plus reference TRBV7-3 and TRBJ2-1, the full variable domain is GAGVSQTPSNKVTEKGKYVELRCDPISGHTALYWYRQSLGQGPEFLIYFQGTGAADDSGLPNDRFFAVRPEGSVSTLKIQRTERGDSAVYLCASSFGPGDRVLFFGPGTRLTVL.

V and J are TRBV6-5 and TRBJ1-2; 8 bases align to TRBD1. The CDR3 contains 12 residues. J gave up 6 bases and V 6 bases, and 3 bases lay outside the gene matches. Germline values: CDR1 MNHEY, CDR2 SVGAGI. CDR3 sequence (DNA): TGTGCCAGCAGCCGGACAGGGCATGGCTACACCTTC. This gives the protein CASSRTGHGYTF.

The chain uses TRBV29-1 and TRBJ2-2; D remains ambiguous. The CDR3 spans 11 residues. Trimming removed 4 bases at V and 5 bases at J, with 5 bases between. From germline, CDR1 is SQVTM and CDR2 ANQGSEA. The CDR3 DNA reads TGCAGCGTTGCAGATACCGGGGAGCTGTTTTTT. Translation: CSVADTGELFF.

The J gene is TRBJ1-5, the V gene TRBV11-3; 8 nucleotides align to TRBD1. The ends lost 2 bases at V and 6 bases at J; junction bases unmatched: 12. CDR1 is SGHNT, CDR2 YENEEA, per germline. The CDR3 consists of 17 residues. This CDR3 reads CASSLPEDRAKGQPQHF. The CDR3, as DNA: TGTGCCAGCAGCTTACCAGAGGACAGGGCGAAGGGTCAGCCCCAGCATTTT.

The chain carries TRBV2 and TRBJ1-1; D remains ambiguous. CDR3 length: 12 amino acids. The V end lost 11 bases, the J end lost 6 bases, and 16 bases lay between the germline ends. Per germline, CDR1 SNHLY and CDR2 FYNNEI. The CDR3 DNA follows: TGTGCCGCCGGAGGAATTCGCGCTGAAGCTTTCTTT. Its translation: CAAGGIRAEAFF.

The chain employs TRBV2 and TRBJ1-1; 8 bases map to TRBD1. Germline-derived CDR1 and CDR2 are SNHLY and FYNNEI. J was trimmed by 8 bases and V by 8 bases; bases with no gene match: 7. CDR3 length equals 12 residues. The CDR3 DNA reads as TGTGCCAGCTTAAAAGGGACAGGAGAAGCTTTCTTT. This sequence encodes CASLKGTGEAFF. Supplemented by reference TRBV2 and TRBJ1-1, the full variable domain reads EPEVTQTPSHQVTQMGQEVILRCVPISNHLYFYWYRQILGQKVEFLVSFYNNEISEKSEIFDDQFSVERPDGSNFTLKIRSTKLEDSAMYFCASLKGTGEAFFGQGTRLTVV.

V and J are TRBV18 and TRBJ1-2; D gene ambiguous. The CDR3 runs to 15 residues. V was pared by 3 bases and J by 2 bases, with 13 bases between. Germline CDR1 KGHSH, CDR2 LQKENI. The CDR3 DNA follows: TGTGCCAGCTCACCCGGAGAGGGCCCCAACTATGGCTACACCTTC. This codes for CASSPGEGPNYGYTF.

Here the CDR3 DNA reads TGTGCCAGCAGCCGGACAGGGGCGGGCAGGTACGAGCAGTACTTC. Its protein product is CASSRTGAGRYEQYF. This chain joins TRBV7-2 and TRBJ2-7; 9 nucleotides agree with TRBD1. The CDR3 extends over 15 amino acids. The V gene end was trimmed by 5 bases and the J gene end by 4 bases; junction bases not matched to a gene: 9. CDR1 and CDR2 from the germline V gene are SGHTA and FQGNSA.

V is TRBV5-3 and J is TRBJ1-5; 8 bases line up with TRBD1. TRBV5-3 is known as an ORF, though its function is uncertain. The V and J ends lost 2 bases and 2 bases, in that order; junction bases with no gene match: 6. This CDR3 contains 16 residues. For the CDR3, the DNA is TGTGCCAGAAGCTTACCACAGGGGGAAGGCAATCAGCCCCAGCATTTT. It yields the protein CARSLPQGEGNQPQHF.

This chain uses TRBV27 with TRBJ2-1; 7 positions agree with TRBD1. The CDR3 loop spans 16 amino acids. Germline CDR1 reads MNHEY; CDR2 reads SMNVEV (reference sequence). The V segment lost 2 bases and the J segment 7 bases; nucleotides outside the gene matches: 11. The CDR3 bases are TGTGCCAGCAGTTTACTCCCGACAGGGTACGGAAATGAGCAGTTCTTC. Its translation is CASSLLPTGYGNEQFF.

This clone has a single count. The J gene is TRBJ1-5, the V gene TRBV7-2, with 7 nucleotides matching TRBD1. CDR3 length: 15 amino acids. Germline CDR1 SGHTA, CDR2 FQGNSA. Trimming removed 6 bases from V and 1 base from J; junction bases left unmatched: 6. The CDR3 nucleotides read TGTGCCAGCAGAAGAGACAGGGACAGCAATCAGCCCCAGCATTTT. Translating it yields CASRRDRDSNQPQHF.

The chain joins TRBV5-1 to TRBJ2-7; no clear D. The length of the CDR3 is 12 residues. Trimming left V 4 bases short and J 3 bases short, with 8 bases between. Germline V CDR1 and CDR2: SGHRS, YFSETQ. The CDR3 sequence is CASSLDYYEQYF. In DNA form, the CDR3 reads TGCGCCAGCAGCCTGGATTACTACGAGCAGTACTTC.

This rearrangement joins TRBV27 to TRBJ2-3, with D perhaps TRBD2 (5 bases). This CDR3 region has 14 residues. V was shortened by 3 bases and J by 1 base, with 8 bases between the two germline ends. Germline V lookup: CDR1 MNHEY, CDR2 SMNVEV (reference sequence). CDR3 loop: CASSLGDRTDTQYF. Written as DNA, the CDR3 is TGTGCCAGCAGTTTGGGAGATCGCACAGATACGCAGTATTTT.

V and J are TRBV11-2 and TRBJ1-3; D ambiguous. The CDR3 is made up of 19 amino acids. V lost 1 base to trimming and J lost 4 bases, with 23 bases between them. Germline V gene data show CDR1 as SGHAT and CDR2 as FQNNGV. The CDR3 loop is CASSLAPPSMRGLGNTIYF. In nucleotides, the CDR3 is TGTGCCAGCAGCTTAGCCCCCCCATCAATGCGAGGGCTCGGAAACACCATATATTTT.

V and J are TRBV6-2 or TRBV6-3 and TRBJ2-1, with 12 bases identical to TRBD2. The ends lost 2 bases at V and 0 bases at J; junction bases unmatched: 8. The CDR3 covers 19 residues. The germline V gene has CDR1 MNHEY and CDR2 SVGEGT. The CDR3 is CASSYASGGAIFSYNEQFF. CDR3 DNA sequence: TGTGCCAGCAGTTACGCTAGCGGGGGGGCTATCTTCTCCTACAATGAGCAGTTCTTC.

A remark on this clone: The same CDR3 also results from other DNA sequences found in this sample. This rearrangement joins TRBV6-2 or TRBV6-3 to TRBJ1-5; 9 nucleotides agree with TRBD1. The V segment lost 6 bases and the J segment 2 bases; nucleotides outside the gene matches: 5. This CDR3 region has 15 residues. The germline V gene encodes CDR1 MNHEY and CDR2 SVGEGT. CDR3 bases: TGTGCCAGCAGCACCGGGACAGGGCGCAATCAGCCCCAGCATTTT. Its translation is CASSTGTGRNQPQHF.

This chain uses TRBV14 with TRBJ1-3; D not resolved. This CDR3 spans 14 amino acids. The germline V gene has CDR1 SGHDN and CDR2 FVKESK. Trimming removed 8 bases from V and 3 bases from J, with 14 bases in between. The CDR3 region has the DNA TGTGCCAGCTCCGATACTCGAGTTGGAAACACCATATATTTT. As protein: CASSDTRVGNTIYF.

This rearrangement joins TRBV5-1 to TRBJ2-7; 9 nucleotides line up with TRBD2. The V and J ends lost 4 bases and 3 bases, in that order; junction bases with no gene match: 2. Germline V gene data show CDR1 as SGHRS and CDR2 as YFSETQ. The CDR3 is 13 residues long. The DNA of the CDR3 is TGCGCCAGCAGCCAAGCGGGGGGCTACGAGCAGTACTTC. It codes for CASSQAGGYEQYF.

The chain uses TRBV2 and TRBJ2-3; 9 bases match TRBD2. The CDR3 contains 16 residues. The V gene's germline CDR1 is SNHLY and CDR2 FYNNEI. Trimming at V came to 7 bases and at J to 2 bases, leaving 10 bases not matched to a gene. The CDR3 protein is CASTIRGGDPTDTQYF. Written as DNA, the CDR3 is TGTGCCAGCACGATTCGCGGGGGGGACCCCACAGATACGCAGTATTTT.

The chain joins TRBV19 to TRBJ2-1; the match to TRBD2 covers 8 bases. This CDR3 has 11 residues. Germline V lookup: CDR1 LNHDA, CDR2 SQIVND (reference sequence). Trimming cost V 11 bases and J 6 bases; bases outside gene matches: 3. DNA of the CDR3: TGTGCCGTCGCGGGGGGCAATGAGCAGTTCTTC. Protein sequence: CAVAGGNEQFF.

The V and J genes are TRBV15 and TRBJ1-1, with D perhaps TRBD1 (5 bases). CDR1 and CDR2 (germline): LNHNV, YYDKDF (reference sequence). This CDR3 spans 15 amino acids. V was cut by 5 bases and J by 2 bases, with 15 bases left in between. The CDR3 sequence is CATSPRGRTNTEAFF. CDR3 coding DNA: TGTGCCACCAGCCCCCGGGGACGGACAAACACTGAAGCTTTCTTT. Based on the CDR3 plus reference TRBV15 and TRBJ1-1, the full variable domain is DAMVIQNPRYQVTQFGKPVTLSCSQTLNHNVMYWYQQKSSQAPKLLFHYYDKDFNNEADTPDNFQSRRPNTSFCFLDIRSPGLGDTAMYLCATSPRGRTNTEAFFGQGTRLTVV.

This clone was seen a single time. The V and J genes are TRBV27 and TRBJ2-1; 9 nucleotides match TRBD2. Germline CDR1 reads MNHEY; CDR2 reads SMNVEV (reference sequence). CDR3 size: 15 residues. Trimming cost V 2 bases and J 3 bases; bases outside gene matches: 2. In DNA, the CDR3 is TGTGCCAGCAGTTTAGGTAGCGGGAGCTACAATGAGCAGTTCTTC. It specifies CASSLGSGSYNEQFF.

V gene TRBV28 combines with J gene TRBJ1-2; D might be TRBD1 (6 bases). CDR1 MDHEN and CDR2 SYDVKM come from the germline V gene. V lost 6 bases to trimming and J lost 7 bases, with 15 bases between them. CDR3 length equals 13 residues. The CDR3 region is CASSWRTASGYTF. CDR3 DNA: TGTGCCAGCAGCTGGCGGACAGCCTCTGGCTACACCTTC.

This clone was detected only a few times. The chain uses TRBV3-1 (or the pseudogene TRBV3-2) and TRBJ1-2; unclear D gene. Trimming cost V 5 bases and J 4 bases, with 11 bases left between them. CDR3 size: 13 residues. Germline CDR1 reads LGHDT; CDR2 reads YNNKEL (reference sequence). The CDR3 protein is CASSWTSLYGYTF. The CDR3, as DNA: TGTGCCAGCAGCTGGACGTCGCTCTATGGCTACACCTTC.